This section outlines one TCR beta chain sequence together with its context. Its antigen is not known. The data originate from a study of T cell responses to AZD1222 COVID-19 vaccine. Study-wide findings and caveats: The breadth and depth of Spike-specific TCRs increased once two AZD1222 doses had been given.

Germline CDR1 is KGHSH and CDR2 is LQKENI. CDR3 length: 14 residues. Trimming left V 3 bases short and J 3 bases short, with 12 bases between. Clones were sequenced by immunoSEQ multiplex PCR, and TCRdb holds only the in-frame ones, with some missing. The table has roughly 110,000 clones, around nine tenths seen once; the top ten hold approximately 22%. V is TRBV18 and J is TRBJ2-7; the D gene is possibly TRBD2 (5 bases). The specimen comprised peripheral blood, sampled on day 0 of AZD1222 vaccination. The sequence was collected from an adult in good health. The CDR3 loop reads CASSPAGRDYEQYF. The CDR3, as DNA: TGTGCCAGCTCACCTGCGGGTCGGGACTACGAGCAGTACTTC.